This T cell receptor (beta chain) derives from a study of glioma-infiltrating T cells. For this clonotype: This may be a read error, as it is one base from a much larger clone.

The germline gives CDR1 DFQATT, CDR2 SNEGSKA (reference sequence). This CDR3 comprises 13 residues. Trimming shortened V by 6 bases and J by 10 bases, and 19 bases separated the two germline ends. Amplification of TCR alpha and beta CDR3 regions from RNA used iRepertoire nested multiplex PCR. TCRdb reanalysed the multiplex PCR reads using MiXCR and keeps one entry per CDR3 protein. The sample records about 180,000 distinct CDR3 sequences, more than 35% being singletons. The TCR sequence derives from a human donor with low-grade glioma or glioblastoma, undergoing nonglioma brain surgery, or in good health (not recorded which). Source material: glioma tissue, nonneoplastic brain tissue, or PBMCs (not recorded which). The chain uses TRBV20-1 and TRBJ2-1; D is possibly TRBD1 (5 bases). Here the CDR3 DNA reads TGCAGTGCCACGGACACCAGCTCCTACGAGCAGTTCTTC. Amino acid sequence: CSATDTSSYEQFF.